The 21 T cell receptor beta chains below come from one sample, sequenced in a study of chemoradiotherapy in HPV16-positive cancers. Measured with immunoSEQ multiplex PCR; TCRdb has only the in-frame clones, and not every one. The table includes 4,500 to 7,000 clones, 60% to 85% detected once. The material was obtained from a patient who underwent chemoradiotherapy. The receptors were sampled from a human donor with HPV-associated anogenital cancer.

V usage is TRBV7-9 and J usage is TRBJ1-3; D remains unclear. V was clipped by 6 bases and J by 0 bases, with 6 bases between them. Germline assignment: CDR1 SEHNR and CDR2 FQNEAQ (reference sequence). The CDR3 spans 13 residues. The CDR3 DNA sequence: TGTGCCAGCAGACGGGACTCTGGAAACACCATATATTTT. Translating gives CASRRDSGNTIYF.

V usage is TRBV29-1 and J usage is TRBJ2-7; D might be TRBD1 (8 bases). Trimming took off 6 bases at V and 6 bases at J, with 18 bases between the two ends. The CDR3 runs 13 residues. CDR1 is SQVTM, CDR2 ANQGSEA, per germline. The CDR3 DNA is TGCAGCGTCCTAACAGGGGGGAGGGGCGAGCAGTACTTC. This gives the protein CSVLTGGRGEQYF.

This chain uses TRBV11-3 with TRBJ2-4; 10 bases agree with TRBD2. Trimming cost V 4 bases and J 7 bases; bases outside gene matches: 1. CDR1 and CDR2 (germline): SGHNT, YENEEA. The CDR3 has 13 amino acids. CDR3 residues: CASSSGLANIQYF. In DNA, the CDR3 is TGTGCCAGCAGCTCGGGACTAGCGAACATTCAGTACTTC.

The rearrangement uses TRBV4-3 and TRBJ2-1; 8 nucleotides match TRBD2. V was clipped by 3 bases and J by 5 bases; unmatched bases: 6. The length of the CDR3 is 15 residues. Germline CDR1 and CDR2: LGHNA and YSLEER. CDR3 sequence reads: CASSQRLAKNNEQFF. The DNA for the CDR3 is TGCGCCAGCAGCCAGAGACTAGCGAAAAACAATGAGCAGTTCTTC.

The CDR3 coding sequence is TGTGCCAGCAGTTTGAACAGCCACTACGAGCAGTACGTC. Protein sequence: CASSLNSHYEQYV. The rearrangement uses TRBV27 and TRBJ2-7; D unclear. V was cut by 3 bases and J by 3 bases, with 9 bases left in between. The CDR3 is 13 amino acids. Germline V gene sequence: CDR1 MNHEY, CDR2 SMNVEV (reference sequence).

The J gene is TRBJ1-5, the V gene TRBV5-1; 8 nucleotides agree with TRBD1. This CDR3 is 14 amino acids long. Germline trimming cut 7 bases from V and 2 bases from J; bases unmatched to any gene: 5. Germline-derived CDR1 and CDR2 are SGHRS and YFSETQ. The CDR3 sequence: CASSRTGRNQPQHF. CDR3 DNA: TGCGCCAGCTCCAGGACAGGGCGCAATCAGCCCCAGCATTTT.

This clone was seen a handful of times. This sequence joins TRBV5-1 and TRBJ1-6, with D possibly being TRBD1 (5 bases). Germline CDR1 SGHRS, CDR2 YFSETQ. V gave up 0 bases and J gave up 5 bases, with 6 bases separating them. CDR3 length equals 14 residues. The CDR3 here is CASSLEGHNSPLHF. Here the CDR3 DNA reads TGCGCCAGCAGCTTGGAGGGGCATAATTCACCCCTCCACTTT.

The V and J genes are TRBV27 and TRBJ2-6; D tentatively reads TRBD1 or TRBD2 (5 bases each). Germline CDR1 and CDR2: MNHEY and SMNVEV (reference sequence). There are 18 residues in the CDR3. Trimming cost V 6 bases and J 0 bases, with 18 bases left between them. CDR3 coding DNA: TGTGCCAGCAGGGGGGTCGCAGGGTTAAGCTCTGGGGCCAACGTCCTGACTTTC. It specifies CASRGVAGLSSGANVLTF.

J is TRBJ1-2 and V is TRBV7-9; 7 bases are a match to TRBD1. V gave up 10 bases and J gave up 2 bases; unmatched junction bases: 4. Germline CDR1 is SEHNR and CDR2 is FQNEAQ (reference sequence). The CDR3 is 12 residues long. The CDR3 reads CATSGGNYGYTF. The CDR3 bases are TGTGCCACCTCAGGGGGGAACTATGGCTACACCTTC. Based on the CDR3 plus reference TRBV7-9 and TRBJ1-2, the full variable domain is DTGVSQNPRHKITKRGQNVTFRCDPISEHNRLYWYRQTLGQGPEFLTYFQNEAQLEKSRLLSDRFSAERPKGSFSTLEIQRTEQGDSAMYLCATSGGNYGYTFGSGTRLTVV.

This clone was seen only a few times. As DNA, the CDR3 is TGTGCCAGCAGCTTAGATGGGCCTCTCAATCAGCCCCAGCATTTT. Residues: CASSLDGPLNQPQHF. The chain carries TRBV7-9 and TRBJ1-5; D call uncertain. Germline assignment: CDR1 SEHNR and CDR2 FQNEAQ (reference sequence). Trimming stripped 1 base from V and 3 bases from J, with 10 bases between. This CDR3 is built from 15 residues.

This sequence joins TRBV11-2 and TRBJ1-5; D is undetermined. CDR1 and CDR2 (germline): SGHAT, FQNNGV. The germline V and J ends were trimmed by 4 bases and 0 bases, with 7 bases remaining between them. The CDR3 consists of 14 residues. CDR3 nucleotides: TGTGCCAGCAGCTCAAGCAATAGCAATCAGCCCCAGCATTTT. Translating gives CASSSSNSNQPQHF.

The sample holds a few counts of this clone. J is TRBJ2-4 and V is TRBV11-2; TRBD1 matches at 8 bases. Per germline, CDR1 SGHAT and CDR2 FQNNGV. With 4 bases clipped from V and 9 bases from J, the junction kept 11 bases outside the gene matches. The length of the CDR3 is 15 residues. The CDR3 region has the DNA TGTGCCAGCAGCTCCGAGAGGACAGGGTCACGCATTCAGTACTTC. The encoded protein is CASSSERTGSRIQYF.

The J gene is TRBJ2-3, the V gene TRBV6-1; 7 bases match TRBD1. CDR3 length: 14 residues. The junction had 3 bases not matched to a gene; V was cut back by 4 bases and J by 2 bases. Germline V gene data show CDR1 as MNHNS and CDR2 as SASEGT. CDR3 loop: CASSGDSLTDTQYF. DNA for the CDR3: TGTGCCAGCAGTGGGGACAGCCTCACAGATACGCAGTATTTT.

V is TRBV7-6 and J is TRBJ2-1, with 11 bases fitting TRBD1. This CDR3 is built from 15 residues. CDR1 and CDR2 from the germline V gene are SGHVS and FNYEAQ. The ends lost 1 base at V and 6 bases at J; junction bases unmatched: 2. CDR3: CASSLVGQGANEQFF. The CDR3 DNA is TGTGCCAGCAGCTTAGTCGGACAGGGGGCCAATGAGCAGTTCTTC.

The CDR3 loop reads CASSVSGQGYLGNTIYF. For the CDR3, the DNA is TGTGCCAGCAGCGTAAGCGGACAGGGTTATTTGGGAAACACCATATATTTT. The J gene is TRBJ1-3, the V gene TRBV9; 8 bases match TRBD1. The germline V gene has CDR1 SGDLS and CDR2 YYNGEE. This CDR3 spans 17 amino acids. V trimming: 1 base; J trimming: 4 bases; junction bases outside the gene matches: 10.

This chain joins TRBV14 and TRBJ1-3; no firm D call. The CDR3 is 17 residues long. Germline V lookup: CDR1 SGHDN, CDR2 FVKESK. V was trimmed by 4 bases and J by 0 bases, leaving 16 bases between them. CDR3 bases: TGTGCCAGCAGCCGGGAGCCTTTGTTAAGCTCTGGAAACACCATATATTTT. This codes for CASSREPLLSSGNTIYF.

The chain couples TRBV4-1 to TRBJ2-1; 9 bases agree with TRBD2. Trimming removed 2 bases from V and 0 bases from J; junction bases left unmatched: 2. The CDR3 extends over 16 amino acids. Germline CDR1 and CDR2: MGHRA and YSYEKL. CDR3: CASSQKTSGSYNEQFF. The CDR3 bases are TGCGCCAGCAGCCAAAAGACTAGCGGCTCCTACAATGAGCAGTTCTTC.

This chain connects TRBV7-2 to TRBJ1-5; D remains ambiguous. Germline loops: CDR1 SGHTA, CDR2 FQGNSA. Deletions cut 8 bases from V and 4 bases from J, with 12 bases between. CDR3 length: 13 amino acids. CDR3 region: CASGEGRNQPQHF. The CDR3 DNA sequence: TGTGCCAGCGGGGAGGGAAGAAATCAGCCCCAGCATTTT.

The chain joins TRBV14 to TRBJ1-1; D is undetermined. The germline V and J ends were trimmed by 3 bases and 1 base, with 12 bases remaining between them. This CDR3 is 15 amino acids long. Germline values: CDR1 SGHDN, CDR2 FVKESK. In nucleotides, the CDR3 is TGTGCCAGCAGCCATATCCGGGAACGGAACACTGAAGCTTTCTTT. Protein: CASSHIRERNTEAFF.

The V gene is TRBV5-4, the J gene TRBJ2-5; no firm D call. The CDR3 covers 12 residues. V lost 2 bases, J lost 6 bases, and 8 bases lay in between. The germline gives CDR1 SGHNT, CDR2 YYREEE (reference sequence). The CDR3 here is CASSFNQQTQYF. In DNA form, the CDR3 reads TGTGCCAGCAGCTTTAATCAACAGACCCAGTACTTC.

The CDR3 loop reads CASSFLIPDTQYF. The CDR3 DNA is TGTGCCAGCAGCTTTCTTATCCCCGATACGCAGTATTTT. The chain carries TRBV7-2 and TRBJ2-3; D is uncertain. The CDR3 extends over 13 amino acids. Germline V gene data show CDR1 as SGHTA and CDR2 as FQGNSA. The V and J ends lost 3 bases and 6 bases respectively, with 10 bases between them. Using reference TRBV7-2 and TRBJ2-3 for the parts outside the CDR3, the full variable domain is GAGVSQSPSNKVTEKGKDVELRCDPISGHTALYWYRQSLGQGLEFLIYFQGNSAPDKSGLPSDRFSAERTGGSVSTLTIQRTQQEDSAVYLCASSFLIPDTQYFGPGTRLTVL.